Shown below are 19 T cell receptor beta chains from a single sample sequenced in a study of spatial heterogeneity in lung cancer. One entry per CDR3 protein results from TCRdb running MiXCR on the 5' RACE reads. The sample yields more than 10,000 distinct CDR3 sequences, under 6% seen once. Indicated time point: sample taken at primary tumor resection. Antigen specificity for these receptors is unknown. Study results and limitations: Expanded alpha and beta TCR counts within tumors tracked tumor mutation counts.

The sequencing here drew on lung tumor tissue, taken at surgery. These TCRs come from a male donor with early-stage non-small cell lung cancer.

Ten or more counts support this clonotype. With the library built for alpha chains, this beta chain is off target and its frequency is not meaningful. The chain is built from TRBV6-2 or TRBV6-3 and TRBJ1-5; D gene unclear. The length of the CDR3 is 13 residues. Germline V gene data show CDR1 as MNHEY and CDR2 as SVGEGT. Trimming removed 2 bases from V and 7 bases from J, with 9 bases in between. The CDR3 DNA reads TGTGCCAGCAGTTACGATGGGTGGCAGCCCCAGCATTTT. It specifies CASSYDGWQPQHF.

This clonotype has a count of ten or more. Within a library made for alpha chains, this beta chain is off target, and its count is uninformative. The V call is TRBV6-1, the J call TRBJ1-5; unclear D gene. V was clipped by 10 bases and J by 7 bases, with 14 bases between them. CDR3 length equals 12 residues. CDR1 MNHNS and CDR2 SASEGT come from the germline V gene. Here the CDR3 reads CATYLAGQPQHF. CDR3 in DNA: TGTGCCACATACCTGGCTGGCCAGCCCCAGCATTTT.

This clonotype was recorded at least ten times. This beta chain was picked up by a library intended for alpha chains and is off target, so its count carries little meaning. The gene calls are TRBV5-1 and TRBJ2-2; D is undetermined. Germline-derived CDR1 and CDR2 are SGHRS and YFSETQ. The CDR3 extends over 15 amino acids. The V and J ends lost 6 bases and 0 bases respectively, with 12 bases between them. This CDR3 is CASKYDPANTGELFF. For the CDR3, the DNA is TGCGCCAGCAAATATGATCCCGCGAACACCGGGGAGCTGTTTTTT.

By its share, this clonotype is medium-sized. Found in a library prepared for alpha chains, this beta chain is an off-target read, and its abundance has little meaning. The chain couples TRBV21-1 to TRBJ1-1; the D segment call TRBD1 is taken from the table without a DNA check. TRBV21-1 is recorded as a pseudogene. This CDR3 has 15 amino acids. Here the CDR3 DNA reads TGTGCCAGCAGTGACCTTTTCGGCCCCGACACTGAAGCTTTCTTT. As protein: CASSDLFGPDTEAFF.

Many counts were recorded for this clonotype. This beta chain is an unintended read in a library built for alpha chains; its size means little. CDR3 sequence (DNA): TGTGCCAGCAGCTTATTCGACTTCCAGGAAAAACTGTTTTTT. It specifies CASSLFDFQEKLFF. V gene TRBV7-9 combines with J gene TRBJ1-4; D call uncertain. V was cut by 2 bases and J by 8 bases, with 12 bases left in between. The CDR3 runs to 14 residues. Germline V gives CDR1 SEHNR, CDR2 FQNEAQ (reference sequence).

This clonotype has ten or more counts. A library made for alpha chains picked up this beta chain off target, so its size means little. The chain combines TRBV10-3 with TRBJ2-5; D is unclear. The ends were cut back, 4 bases at V and 2 bases at J, with 8 bases in the middle. The CDR3 totals 13 residues. CDR1 is ENHRY and CDR2 is SYGVKD in the germline V gene. The CDR3 sequence: CAISGTPQETQYF. Written as DNA, the CDR3 is TGTGCCATCAGTGGTACGCCTCAAGAGACCCAGTACTTC.

This clonotype occurred many times. As an off-target read in a library built for alpha chains, this beta chain has a frequency of little significance. The gene calls are TRBV20-1 and TRBJ2-7; D perhaps matches TRBD2 (6 bases). The V and J ends lost 7 bases and 6 bases respectively, with 13 bases between them. The CDR3 is 11 amino acids. CDR1 is DFQATT and CDR2 is SNEGSKA in the germline V gene (reference sequence). The CDR3 DNA reads TGCAGTGTTACGGAGGGCGTCGAGCAGTACTTC. The encoded protein is CSVTEGVEQYF.

This clonotype was seen only a few times. Since it is a stray read in a library aimed at alpha chains, this beta chain has a size that is not meaningful. V gene TRBV30 combines with J gene TRBJ1-5; TRBD1 might be the D (5 bases). Trimming pared 2 bases from V and 3 bases from J, leaving 8 bases between. This CDR3 spans 13 amino acids. Germline CDR1 is GTSNPN and CDR2 is SVGIG (reference sequence). CDR3 residues: CAWSPGANQPQHF. CDR3 nucleotide sequence: TGTGCCTGGAGTCCTGGGGCCAATCAGCCCCAGCATTTT. The full variable domain, with the rest looked up from reference TRBV30 and TRBJ1-5, is SQTIHQWPATLVQPVGSPLSLECTVEGTSNPNLYWYRQAAGRGLQLLFYSVGIGQISSEVPQNLSASRPQDRQFILSSKKLLLSDSGFYLCAWSPGANQPQHFGDGTRLSIL.

Many counts were recorded for this clonotype. This beta chain represents an off-target read in a library built for alpha chains; its size is of limited meaning. V and J are TRBV5-1 and TRBJ2-3, with 8 bases matching TRBD1. Germline CDR1 is SGHRS and CDR2 is YFSETQ. The CDR3 spans 15 residues. After removal of 4 bases from V and 4 bases from J, the junction contained 8 bases not matched to a gene. CDR3 loop: CASSLQGARADTQYF. In DNA form, the CDR3 reads TGCGCCAGCAGCCTTCAGGGGGCTCGCGCAGATACGCAGTATTTT.

This clonotype was counted at least ten times. This beta chain turned up in a library designed for alpha chains; as an off-target read, its abundance says little. The chain has TRBV28 and TRBJ1-3; 10 bases match TRBD1. The CDR3 consists of 14 residues. Germline V CDR1 and CDR2: MDHEN, SYDVKM. V shed 6 bases and J 7 bases; nucleotides not matched to a gene: 6. This CDR3 reads CASRGGTGVNTIYF. The CDR3 DNA sequence: TGTGCCAGCAGGGGGGGGACAGGGGTGAACACCATATATTTT.

This clonotype was picked up many times. A library made for alpha chains picked up this beta chain off target, so its size means little. The V gene is TRBV4-3, the J gene TRBJ2-2; D is perhaps TRBD1 (5 bases). The germline gives CDR1 LGHNA, CDR2 YSLEER. The ends were cut back, 0 bases at V and 3 bases at J, with 11 bases in the middle. CDR3 length equals 16 residues. In DNA form, the CDR3 reads TGCGCCAGCAGCCAAGAGGGTGGACACCACACCGGGGAGCTGTTTTTT. This encodes CASSQEGGHHTGELFF.

This clonotype has ten or more counts. This beta chain lies outside the target of a library built for alpha chains; its clone size means little. V usage is TRBV7-2 and J usage is TRBJ2-1, with D perhaps matching TRBD2 (5 bases). Trimming took 5 bases from V and 8 from J, leaving 25 bases between them. The germline V gene encodes CDR1 SGHTA and CDR2 FQGNSA. The CDR3 extends over 17 amino acids. CDR3 sequence reads: CASSHRGLAPLTYEQFF. CDR3 nucleotide sequence: TGTGCCAGCAGCCACCGGGGATTAGCGCCCCTTACCTATGAGCAGTTCTTC.

This clonotype was recorded at least ten times. The library was designed around alpha chains, so this beta chain is a stray read whose abundance carries little weight. The chain is built from TRBV25-1 and TRBJ2-2; 9 positions match TRBD1. V lost 9 bases to trimming and J lost 0 bases; unmatched junction nucleotides: 2. Per the germline V gene, CDR1 is MGHDK and CDR2 is SYGVNS. The CDR3 is 14 residues long. The CDR3 loop reads CASRDRANTGELFF. For the CDR3, the DNA is TGTGCCAGTAGGGACAGGGCGAACACCGGGGAGCTGTTTTTT.

Within the sample, this clonotype is large. The library was prepared for alpha chains; this beta chain is a stray read, so its frequency means little. This chain joins TRBV4-3 and TRBJ2-1, with 12 bases fitting TRBD2. The CDR3 length is 17 residues. The V gene end was trimmed by 3 bases and the J gene end by 1 base; junction bases not matched to a gene: 4. Germline CDR1 LGHNA, CDR2 YSLEER. The CDR3 is CASSHQTSGGSYNEQFF. The CDR3 bases are TGCGCCAGCAGCCATCAGACTAGCGGGGGTTCCTACAATGAGCAGTTCTTC.

This clonotype was seen many times. The library was built for alpha chains, so this beta chain is an off-target read and its size means little. The chain uses TRBV7-9 and TRBJ1-6; TRBD1 is a possible D gene (6 bases). The CDR3 consists of 16 residues. The germline V and J ends were trimmed by 5 bases and 3 bases, with 14 bases remaining between them. Germline values: CDR1 SEHNR, CDR2 FQNEAQ (reference sequence). The chain's CDR3 is CASSLDRRGYNSPLHF. In DNA, the CDR3 is TGTGCCAGCAGCCTCGACAGGAGAGGCTATAATTCACCCCTCCACTTT.

This clonotype showed up many times. This beta chain came through as a stray read in a library set up for alpha chains, and its size says little. V and J are TRBV12-3 or TRBV12-4 and TRBJ2-5, with D maybe TRBD2 (5 bases). The CDR3 contains 14 residues. With 3 bases removed from V and 2 bases from J, the gap between germline ends came to 10 bases. The CDR3 sequence is CASSLRASQETQYF. CDR3 nucleotide sequence: TGTGCCAGCAGTTTGAGGGCTTCGCAAGAGACCCAGTACTTC.

This clonotype was detected ten times or more. This beta chain is a stray read from a library made for alpha chains; its abundance is not meaningful. This rearrangement joins TRBV4-1 to TRBJ1-3; 9 positions match TRBD1. This CDR3 is built from 17 residues. Germline V gives CDR1 MGHRA, CDR2 YSYEKL. V was pared by 3 bases and J by 0 bases, with 6 bases of the junction left unmatched. The CDR3 region has the DNA TGCGCCAGCAGCCACCGGGACAGGGAATTCTCTGGAAACACCATATATTTT. Translated: CASSHRDREFSGNTIYF.

Ten or more counts support this clonotype. Because this beta chain is a stray read in a library intended to capture alpha chains, its abundance should not be given much weight. The V call is TRBV20-1, the J call TRBJ1-1, with a tentative D call TRBD1 (5 bases). This CDR3 spans 12 amino acids. Germline V lookup: CDR1 DFQATT, CDR2 SNEGSKA (reference sequence). V lost 0 bases and J 11 bases, leaving 13 bases between the germline ends. The CDR3 spells CSARDFGGWAFF. Written as DNA, the CDR3 is TGCAGTGCTAGAGATTTCGGGGGGTGGGCTTTCTTT.

Many counts were recorded for this clonotype. Because this beta chain is a stray read in a library intended to capture alpha chains, its abundance should not be given much weight. The V and J genes are TRBV12-3 or TRBV12-4 and TRBJ2-7, with TRBD2 as a possible D gene (5 bases). The V and J ends lost 4 bases and 6 bases respectively, with 16 bases between them. CDR3 length equals 14 residues. In DNA, the CDR3 is TGTGCCAGCAGTTCTAGCTACCTCTCGGGCGAGCAGTACTTC. Translated: CASSSSYLSGEQYF.